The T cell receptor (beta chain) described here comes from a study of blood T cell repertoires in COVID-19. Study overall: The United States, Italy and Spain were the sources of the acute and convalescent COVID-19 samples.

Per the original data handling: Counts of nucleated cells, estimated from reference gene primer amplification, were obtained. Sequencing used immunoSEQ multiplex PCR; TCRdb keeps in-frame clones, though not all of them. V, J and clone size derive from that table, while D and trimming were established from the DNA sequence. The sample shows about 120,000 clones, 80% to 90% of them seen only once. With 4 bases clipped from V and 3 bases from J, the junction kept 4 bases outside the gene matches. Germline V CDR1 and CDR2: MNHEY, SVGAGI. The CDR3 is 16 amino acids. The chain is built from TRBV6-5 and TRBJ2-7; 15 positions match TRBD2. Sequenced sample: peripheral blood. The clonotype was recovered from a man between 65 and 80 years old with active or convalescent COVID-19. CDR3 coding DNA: TGTGCCAGCAGTTCCGGGACTAGCGGGAGGAACTACGAGCAGTACTTC. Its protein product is CASSSGTSGRNYEQYF.